The T cell receptor beta chain described here comes from a study of T cell clonality in common variable immunodeficiency. Findings and limits, study-wide: CVID subjects shared fewer TCRbeta clones than healthy controls did. In common variable immunodeficiency, TCR beta chains reportedly carried fewer deletions and N-nucleotide insertions.

Deletions cut 5 bases from V and 3 bases from J, with 14 bases between. Germline values: CDR1 SEHNR, CDR2 FQNEAQ (reference sequence). The length of the CDR3 is 15 residues. Measured with immunoSEQ multiplex PCR; TCRdb has only the in-frame clones, and not every one. The counts give about 8,000 clones, none of them seen only once; around 20% is held by the top ten. Comments on this clone: Its antigen is unidentified. Sequencing ends 3 residues short of the CDR3 end; the germline J gene provides the rest.

The sequenced sample consisted of peripheral blood mononuclear cells. The J gene is TRBJ2-1, the V gene TRBV7-9; D tentatively fits TRBD1 or TRBD2 (6 bases each). The receptor's source is a human donor with common variable immunodeficiency. The CDR3 bases that were read are TGTGCCAGCAGCCCCCCACAGGGAGGCTACAATGAG. Encoded protein: CASSPPQGGYNE. The full CDR3 protein reads CASSPPQGGYNEQFF.